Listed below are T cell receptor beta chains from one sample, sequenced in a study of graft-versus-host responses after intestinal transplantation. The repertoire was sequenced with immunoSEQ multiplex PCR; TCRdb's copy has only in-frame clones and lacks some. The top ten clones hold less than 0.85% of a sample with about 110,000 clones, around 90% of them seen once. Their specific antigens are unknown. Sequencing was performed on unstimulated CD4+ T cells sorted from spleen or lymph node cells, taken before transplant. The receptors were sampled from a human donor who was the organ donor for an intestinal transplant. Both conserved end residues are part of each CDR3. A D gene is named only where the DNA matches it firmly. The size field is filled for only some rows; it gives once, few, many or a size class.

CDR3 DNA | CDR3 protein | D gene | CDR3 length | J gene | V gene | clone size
TGTGCCAGCAGCAAGAAGGACATCTCTTCCTACGAGCAGTACTTC | CASSKKDISSYEQYF | NA | 15 | TRBJ2-7 | TRBV6-5 | NA
TGTGCCAGCAGCCAGGGGGATGTAAACTATGGCTACACCTTC | CASSQGDVNYGYTF | NA | 14 | TRBJ1-2 | TRBV14 | NA
TGTGCCAGCAGTTCATATGACGGGGACTACTATGGCTACACCTTC | CASSSYDGDYYGYTF | NA | 15 | TRBJ1-2 | TRBV7-2 | NA
TGCGCCAGCAGCCAAGGGCAAGGAGGTAGCGGGTTATTGAATGAGCAGTTCTTC | CASSQGQGGSGLLNEQFF | TRBD2 | 18 | TRBJ2-1 | TRBV4-1 | NA
TGTGCCACCTCCCCCCGGGCCACAGATACGCAGTATTTT | CATSPRATDTQYF | NA | 13 | TRBJ2-3 | TRBV6-6 | once
TGTGCCAGTAGTAGTTGGACAGGCCACTACGAGCAGTACTTC | CASSSWTGHYEQYF | TRBD1 | 14 | TRBJ2-7 | TRBV19 | NA
TGTGCCAGCTCACCTTGGACAGGGGAGAACACTGAAGCTTTCTTT | CASSPWTGENTEAFF | TRBD1 | 15 | TRBJ1-1 | TRBV18 | NA
TGTGCCAGCAGCTTTTCCCCGGGGGGTTGGTACAATGAGCAGTTCTTC | CASSFSPGGWYNEQFF | TRBD2 | 16 | TRBJ2-1 | TRBV7-2 | NA
TGTGCCAGCAGCCAAGTGATTAACTATGGCTACACCTTC | CASSQVINYGYTF | NA | 13 | TRBJ1-2 | TRBV14 | NA
TGTGCCAGCAGCTTAGCAGGGGGCGGAGATACGCAGTATTTT | CASSLAGGGDTQYF | TRBD1 | 14 | TRBJ2-3 | TRBV7-2 | NA
TGCGCCAGCAGCCAAAAGGACAGGAATCAGCCCCAGCATTTT | CASSQKDRNQPQHF | TRBD1 | 14 | TRBJ1-5 | TRBV4-1 | NA
TGCGCCAGCAGTGTCCCTCGATCCAACACCGGGGAGCTGTTTTTT | CASSVPRSNTGELFF | NA | 15 | TRBJ2-2 | TRBV10-1 | NA
TGTGCCAGCAGTAACGACAGGTGGTTAATCGGTGGCTACACCTTC | CASSNDRWLIGGYTF | NA | 15 | TRBJ1-2 | TRBV6-5 | NA
TGTGCCAGCAGCTTCCTCAATGACGGCTGGAACACTGAAGCTTTCTTT | CASSFLNDGWNTEAFF | NA | 16 | TRBJ1-1 | TRBV11-2 | NA
TGTGCCAGCAGTCGAACAGCTTATAGCAATCAGCCCCAGCATTTT | CASSRTAYSNQPQHF | NA | 15 | TRBJ1-5 | TRBV6-5 | NA
TGCGCCAGCAGCTCAGGACAGGGCACAGATACGCAGTATTTT | CASSSGQGTDTQYF | TRBD1 | 14 | TRBJ2-3 | TRBV5-1 | once
TGTGCCAGCAGGTCACTAGCGGGGGGCCCTCAAGGGCAGTATTTT | CASRSLAGGPQGQYF | TRBD2 | 15 | TRBJ2-3 | TRBV2 | NA
TGTGCCTGGACCGCCCCCGGGACAGACTATGGCTACACCTTC | CAWTAPGTDYGYTF | TRBD1 | 14 | TRBJ1-2 | TRBV30 | NA
TGCGCCAGCAGCTTCGGCTCGGGGTGGGAGGATGGCTACACCTTC | CASSFGSGWEDGYTF | NA | 15 | TRBJ1-2 | TRBV5-1 | once
TGCGCCAGCAACTCCGGGACAACCTACAATGAGCAGTTCTTC | CASNSGTTYNEQFF | NA | 14 | TRBJ2-1 | TRBV5-1 | NA
TGTGCCAGCAGATCCGGGGGCGCTAGGAGGGGTTACAATGAGCAGTTCTTC | CASRSGGARRGYNEQFF | NA | 17 | TRBJ2-1 | TRBV27 | NA
TGTGCCAGCAGCGCACGGGGGAGAGCCTACCAAGAGACCCAGTACTTC | CASSARGRAYQETQYF | NA | 16 | TRBJ2-5 | TRBV5-5 | NA
TGCGCCAGCAGCCCCGTTTCGGACTCTGGGGCCAACGTCCTGACTTTC | CASSPVSDSGANVLTF | NA | 16 | TRBJ2-6 | TRBV5-1 | NA
TGTGCCAGCAGTGAATGGAGGGTTAACCACGAGCAGTACTTC | CASSEWRVNHEQYF | NA | 14 | TRBJ2-7 | TRBV6-5 | NA
TGTGCCAGCAGCTTAACTTACGAGCAGTACTTC | CASSLTYEQYF | NA | 11 | TRBJ2-7 | TRBV11-3 | NA
TGTGCCAGCAGCTTAGCGGGAGGGTACGAGCAGTACTTC | CASSLAGGYEQYF | TRBD2 | 13 | TRBJ2-7 | TRBV7-2 | NA
TGTGCCAGCAGTACCCAGGGGGAGACTTCACCCCTCCACTTT | CASSTQGETSPLHF | TRBD1 | 14 | TRBJ1-6 | TRBV6-5 | NA
TGTGCCAGCAGCGTAGACCGGGCGAATACGCAGTATTTT | CASSVDRANTQYF | NA | 13 | TRBJ2-3 | TRBV9 | NA
TGCGCCAGCAGCTTGGGGGGGACAGACAATCAGCCCCAGCATTTT | CASSLGGTDNQPQHF | TRBD1 | 15 | TRBJ1-5 | TRBV5-1 | NA
TGCGCCAGCAGCTTAGGAGAGGGCCCTTACAATGAGCAGTTCTTC | CASSLGEGPYNEQFF | NA | 15 | TRBJ2-1 | TRBV5-1 | once
TGTGTCAGAAGCTTAAGTCGGGGGCGGGGCTCCTACGAGCAGTACTTC | CVRSLSRGRGSYEQYF | NA | 16 | TRBJ2-7 | TRBV7-5 | few
TGTGCCAGCAGGCCGACAGGGGAGGCGGCAGATACGCAGTATTTT | CASRPTGEAADTQYF | TRBD1 | 15 | TRBJ2-3 | TRBV7-3 | NA
TGCGCTGCGGAGGATGAGCAGTTCTTC | CAAEDEQFF | NA | 9 | TRBJ2-1 | TRBV10-2 | NA
TGTGCCAGCAGCGGACGGAGAGAGACCCAGTACTTC | CASSGRRETQYF | NA | 12 | TRBJ2-5 | TRBV11-3 | NA
TGTGCCAGCAGCGTGGGGGGTGAAGGCACCTTC | CASSVGGEGTF | NA | 11 | TRBJ1-2 | TRBV28 | NA
TGTGCCAGCAACGAGGACGGTTCCTACGAGCAGTACTTC | CASNEDGSYEQYF | NA | 13 | TRBJ2-7 | TRBV6-1 | NA
TGTGCCAGCAGCTTGGAGGGGTATGGCACCTACGAGCAGTACTTC | CASSLEGYGTYEQYF | NA | 15 | TRBJ2-7 | TRBV5-4 | NA
TGTGCCAGCAGCGCCCAGGGGGGTAGCACAGATACGCAGTATTTT | CASSAQGGSTDTQYF | NA | 15 | TRBJ2-3 | TRBV7-9 | NA
TGCAGCGTTACGGAAGTGGGCTATGGCTACACCTTC | CSVTEVGYGYTF | NA | 12 | TRBJ1-2 | TRBV29-1 | NA
TGTGCCAGCAGCCAAGAGGGTGGGCGGGTGAACACTGAAGCTTTCTTT | CASSQEGGRVNTEAFF | NA | 16 | TRBJ1-1 | TRBV4-2 | NA
TGCGCCAGCAGCCAAGGGGGGGACACCGGGGAGCTGTTTTTT | CASSQGGDTGELFF | NA | 14 | TRBJ2-2 | TRBV4-1 | NA
TGTGCCAGCAGCGATCGGGTGGGTAGCGGACACTACGAGCAGTACTTC | CASSDRVGSGHYEQYF | NA | 16 | TRBJ2-7 | TRBV5-5 | NA
TGTGCCAGCAGGACAGGGTTGGCCAAAAACATTCAGTACTTC | CASRTGLAKNIQYF | TRBD1 | 14 | TRBJ2-4 | TRBV28 | few
TGTGCCAGCAGTGTTGCGAACACTGAAGCTTTCTTT | CASSVANTEAFF | NA | 12 | TRBJ1-1 | TRBV6-1 | NA
TGCGCCAGCAGCTTGGGGGACAGGGCTGGAAACACCATATATTTT | CASSLGDRAGNTIYF | TRBD1 | 15 | TRBJ1-3 | TRBV5-1 | NA